The sequence of this T cell receptor beta chain was determined in a study of blood T cells in healthy people across ages. The study, taken as a whole, reports: TCR beta diversity correlated strongly with naive T cell percentage.

The germline V gene has CDR1 MDHEN and CDR2 SYDVKM. With 0 bases removed from V and 3 bases from J, the gap between germline ends came to 12 bases. The CDR3 totals 16 residues. With regard to this clonotype: Its antigen is as yet unknown.

Together with a sample-barcoded 5' primer, a J-beta primer mix was included in a second PCR lasting about 7 to 11 cycles. Each CDR3 protein gets one entry after TCRdb re-called the 5' RACE reads with MiXCR. Of a few hundred thousand distinct CDR3 sequences in the sample, roughly half were seen once. Sequenced: blood. The chain combines TRBV28 with TRBJ1-5; D may be TRBD1 (5 bases). This TCR came from a man aged 60-69 years in good health. CDR3 DNA sequence: TGTGCCAGCAGTTTATGGCAGGGTAGAGCCAATCAGCCCCAGCATTTT. The encoded protein is CASSLWQGRANQPQHF.